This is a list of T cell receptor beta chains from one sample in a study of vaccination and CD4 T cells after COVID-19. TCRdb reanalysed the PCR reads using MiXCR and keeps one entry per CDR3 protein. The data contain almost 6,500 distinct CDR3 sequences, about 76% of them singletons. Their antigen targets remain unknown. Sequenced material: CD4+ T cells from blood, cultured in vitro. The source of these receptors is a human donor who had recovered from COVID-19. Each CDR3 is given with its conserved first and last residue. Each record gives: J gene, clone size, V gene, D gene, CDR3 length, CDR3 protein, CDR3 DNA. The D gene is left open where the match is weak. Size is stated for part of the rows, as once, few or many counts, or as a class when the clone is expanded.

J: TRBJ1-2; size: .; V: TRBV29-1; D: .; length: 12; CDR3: CSVEDYRGGYTF; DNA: TGCAGCGTTGAAGATTATAGGGGTGGCTACACCTTC
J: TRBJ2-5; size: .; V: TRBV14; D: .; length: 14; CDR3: CASRGRGFQETQYF; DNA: TGTGCCAGCAGAGGACGGGGCTTTCAAGAGACCCAGTACTTC
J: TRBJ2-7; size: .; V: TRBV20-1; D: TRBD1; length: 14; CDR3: CSTNPGTGGTEQYF; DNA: TGCAGTACTAACCCCGGGACAGGGGGCACCGAGCAGTACTTC
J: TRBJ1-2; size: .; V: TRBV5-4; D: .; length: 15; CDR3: CASSFLATGYGGYTF; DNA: TGTGCCAGCAGCTTTTTAGCTACAGGGTACGGTGGCTACACCTTC
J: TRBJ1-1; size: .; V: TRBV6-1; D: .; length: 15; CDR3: CASSVRDLRRTEAFF; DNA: TGTGCCAGCTCAGTGCGGGACCTCCGAAGGACTGAAGCTTTCTTT
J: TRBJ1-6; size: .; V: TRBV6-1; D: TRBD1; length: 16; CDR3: CASSLLTGGYNSPLHF; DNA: TGTGCCAGCAGCCTACTGACAGGGGGCTATAATTCACCCCTCCACTTT
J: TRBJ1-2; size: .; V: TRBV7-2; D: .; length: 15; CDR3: CASSRPGRRNYGYTF; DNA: TGTGCCAGCAGCCGGCCCGGACGGAGAAACTATGGCTACACCTTC
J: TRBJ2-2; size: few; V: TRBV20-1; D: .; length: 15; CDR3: CSARAGRANTGELFF; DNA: TGCAGTGCTAGAGCGGGACGAGCGAACACCGGGGAGCTGTTTTTT
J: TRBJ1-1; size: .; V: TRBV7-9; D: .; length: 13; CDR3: CASSLEPGNEAFF; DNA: TGTGCCAGCAGCTTAGAACCCGGAAATGAAGCTTTCTTT
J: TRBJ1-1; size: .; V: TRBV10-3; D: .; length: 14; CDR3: CAIKEVGRNTEAFF; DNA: TGTGCCATCAAGGAGGTCGGGAGGAACACTGAAGCTTTCTTT
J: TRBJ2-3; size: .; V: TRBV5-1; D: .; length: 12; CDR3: CASSLVTDTQYF; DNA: TGCGCCAGCAGCTTGGTGACAGATACGCAGTATTTT
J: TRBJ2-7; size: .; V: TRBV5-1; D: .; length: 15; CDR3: CASSEAGTRSYEQYF; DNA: TGCGCCAGCAGCGAAGCCGGGACTCGCTCCTACGAGCAGTACTTC
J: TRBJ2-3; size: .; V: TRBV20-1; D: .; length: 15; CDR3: CSARATSLRSDTQYF; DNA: TGCAGTGCTAGGGCCACCTCGCTAAGGTCAGATACGCAGTATTTT
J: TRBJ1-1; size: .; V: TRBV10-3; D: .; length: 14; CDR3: CAISPRTMNTEAFF; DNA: TGTGCCATCTCGCCTAGGACCATGAACACTGAAGCTTTCTTT
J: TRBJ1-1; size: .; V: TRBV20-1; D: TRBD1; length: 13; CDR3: CSAWDRGGTEAFF; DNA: TGCAGTGCTTGGGACAGGGGAGGCACTGAAGCTTTCTTT
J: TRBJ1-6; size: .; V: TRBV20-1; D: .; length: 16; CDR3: CSARVAPGQRNSPLHF; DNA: TGCAGTGCTAGAGTAGCTCCGGGACAAAGGAATTCACCCCTCCACTTT
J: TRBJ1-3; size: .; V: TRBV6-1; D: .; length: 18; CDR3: CASSQQARQWGAGNTIYF; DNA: TGTGCCAGCAGCCAACAGGCAAGACAGTGGGGGGCTGGAAACACCATATATTTT
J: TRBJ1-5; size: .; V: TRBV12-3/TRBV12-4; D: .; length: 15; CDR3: CASSFGSLNNQPQHF; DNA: TGTGCCAGCAGTTTTGGCAGCCTAAACAATCAGCCCCAGCATTTT
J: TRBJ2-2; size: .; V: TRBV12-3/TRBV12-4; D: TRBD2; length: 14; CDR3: CASSLNGGTGELFF; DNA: TGTGCCAGCAGTTTAAACGGGGGGACCGGGGAGCTGTTTTTT
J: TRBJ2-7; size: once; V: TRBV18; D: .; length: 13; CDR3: CASSPRQGHEQYF; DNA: TGTGCCAGCTCACCACGGCAGGGCCACGAGCAGTACTTC
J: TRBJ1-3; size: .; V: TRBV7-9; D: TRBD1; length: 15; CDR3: CASSLTGDHGNTIYF; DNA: TGTGCCAGCAGCTTGACAGGGGATCATGGAAACACCATATATTTT
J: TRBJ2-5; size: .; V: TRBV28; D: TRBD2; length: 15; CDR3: CASSHLAGGAETQYF; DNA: TGTGCCAGCAGCCATCTAGCGGGAGGAGCAGAGACCCAGTACTTC
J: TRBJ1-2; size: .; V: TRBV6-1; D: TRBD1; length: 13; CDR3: CASSARGISGYTF; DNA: TGTGCCAGCAGCGCCAGGGGGATAAGTGGCTACACCTTC
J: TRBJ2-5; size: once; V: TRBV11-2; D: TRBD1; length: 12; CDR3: CASSGDRETQYF; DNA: TGTGCCAGCAGCGGGGACAGGGAGACCCAGTACTTC
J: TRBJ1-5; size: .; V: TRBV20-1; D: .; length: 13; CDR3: CSASPGSNQPQHF; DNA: TGCAGTGCTAGCCCCGGTAGCAATCAGCCCCAGCATTTT
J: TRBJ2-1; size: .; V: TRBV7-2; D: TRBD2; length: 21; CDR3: CASSLGQGGGRAGAKTDEQFF; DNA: TGTGCCAGCAGCTTGGGTCAGGGTGGCGGGAGGGCCGGAGCAAAGACCGATGAGCAGTTCTTC
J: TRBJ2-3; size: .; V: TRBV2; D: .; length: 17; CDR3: CASEGPSPPASTDTQYF; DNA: TGTGCCAGCGAAGGCCCTAGCCCTCCGGCGAGCACAGATACGCAGTATTTT
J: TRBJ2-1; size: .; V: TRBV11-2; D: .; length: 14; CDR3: CASSLDRANNEQFF; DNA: TGTGCCAGCAGCTTAGATAGGGCCAACAATGAGCAGTTCTTC
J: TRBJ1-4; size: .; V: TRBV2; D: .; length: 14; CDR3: CASRDRATNEKLFF; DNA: TGTGCCAGCAGGGACAGAGCAACTAATGAAAAACTGTTTTTT
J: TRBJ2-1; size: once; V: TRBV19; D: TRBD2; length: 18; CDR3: CASSIILTSGGASNEQFF; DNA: TGTGCCAGTAGTATTATCCTGACTAGCGGGGGGGCCAGCAATGAGCAGTTCTTC
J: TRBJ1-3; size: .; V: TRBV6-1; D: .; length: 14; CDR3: CATFWGLGGNTIYF; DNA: TGTGCCACCTTCTGGGGGCTCGGGGGAAACACCATATATTTT
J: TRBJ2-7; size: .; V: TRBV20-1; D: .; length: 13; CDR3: CSAGATGSYEQYF; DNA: TGCAGTGCTGGCGCGACCGGTTCCTACGAGCAGTACTTC
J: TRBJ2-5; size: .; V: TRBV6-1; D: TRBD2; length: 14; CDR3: CASRRGGRGETQYF; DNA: TGTGCCAGCAGGCGGGGGGGGCGAGGGGAGACCCAGTACTTC
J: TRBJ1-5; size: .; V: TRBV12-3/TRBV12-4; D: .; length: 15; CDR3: CASSLGQGAGKPQHF; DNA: TGTGCCAGCAGTTTAGGTCAGGGAGCCGGGAAGCCCCAGCATTTT
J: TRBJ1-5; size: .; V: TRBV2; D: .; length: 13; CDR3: CASKRDSNQPQHF; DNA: TGTGCCAGCAAGAGGGATAGCAATCAGCCCCAGCATTTT
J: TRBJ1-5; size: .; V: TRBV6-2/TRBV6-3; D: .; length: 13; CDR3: CASRDTSNQPQHF; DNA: TGTGCCAGCCGGGACACGAGCAATCAGCCCCAGCATTTT
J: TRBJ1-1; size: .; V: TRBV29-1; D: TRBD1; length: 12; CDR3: CSVHRGNTEAFF; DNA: TGCAGCGTCCACAGGGGTAACACTGAAGCTTTCTTT